This paragraph reports one T cell receptor beta chain. The PCR had 60 Vbeta and 13 Jbeta primers. Sequencing was performed with immunoSEQ multiplex PCR; in TCRdb, only in-frame clones are kept and a portion is missing. The listing contains approximately 120,000 clones. The V gene's germline CDR1 is SGDLS and CDR2 YYNGEE. V gave up 3 bases and J gave up 3 bases, with 15 bases separating them. The length of the CDR3 is 15 residues. The sample originates from a study of cytomegalovirus exposure and HLA in healthy donors. The source is a young man in good health and CMV-seronegative. The chain recombines TRBV9 with TRBJ1-1; D might be TRBD1 (5 bases). The sequencing sample was made of PBMCs. The CDR3 loop reads CASSGLEGRYTEAFF. As DNA, the CDR3 is TGTGCCAGCAGCGGCCTTGAGGGGAGGTACACTGAAGCTTTCTTT.